This T cell receptor beta chain was identified during a study of T cells in localized non-small cell lung cancer. Findings and caveats of the study: Higher T cell density in the blood was associated with longer overall survival, whereas higher adjacent-lung clonality associated with shorter survival. Multi-region tumor sequencing was not done, so intratumor heterogeneity could not be excluded.

The CDR3 loop spans 13 amino acids. CDR1 and CDR2 (germline): MGHDK, SYGVNS. Trimming cost V 4 bases and J 5 bases, with 11 bases left between them. The data were produced by immunoSEQ multiplex PCR, yet TCRdb's version contains in-frame clones alone and is incomplete. Found here are approximately 2,000 clones, roughly 25% of them singletons; the top ten hold about 14%. The sample holds one count of this clone. As yet, its antigen is unknown. This clonotype originated in an older female donor with stage II lung adenocarcinoma. The chain carries TRBV25-1 and TRBJ1-1; tentative D call: TRBD1 (6 bases). The sequences come from normal lung tissue next to the tumor, collected before any cancer treatment. As DNA, the CDR3 is TGTGCCAGCAGTGTCACAGGGAATACTGAAGCTTTCTTT. Amino acid sequence: CASSVTGNTEAFF.